This T cell receptor (beta chain) was recorded in a study of blood T cell repertoires in COVID-19. Study at large: Sources were T cells, B-cell-depleted T cells, or PBMCs; the material itself was cDNA or gDNA.

The repertoire was sequenced with immunoSEQ multiplex PCR; TCRdb's copy has only in-frame clones and lacks some. The profile shows about 150,000 clones, around 81% of them singletons. There are a few counts of this clone. The length of the CDR3 is 13 residues. V shed 4 bases, J shed 3 bases, and the junction held 2 bases outside the gene matches. In germline, CDR1 is ENHRY, CDR2 SYGVKD. Sequencing used PBMCs or T cells enriched from blood (not recorded which). The clonotype was recovered from a woman in her 40s who had recovered from COVID-19. V gene TRBV10-3 combines with J gene TRBJ1-1, with 7 bases fitting TRBD1. As DNA, the CDR3 is TGTGCCATCAGTGGCAGGGGGGACACTGAAGCTTTCTTT. Translating it yields CAISGRGDTEAFF.